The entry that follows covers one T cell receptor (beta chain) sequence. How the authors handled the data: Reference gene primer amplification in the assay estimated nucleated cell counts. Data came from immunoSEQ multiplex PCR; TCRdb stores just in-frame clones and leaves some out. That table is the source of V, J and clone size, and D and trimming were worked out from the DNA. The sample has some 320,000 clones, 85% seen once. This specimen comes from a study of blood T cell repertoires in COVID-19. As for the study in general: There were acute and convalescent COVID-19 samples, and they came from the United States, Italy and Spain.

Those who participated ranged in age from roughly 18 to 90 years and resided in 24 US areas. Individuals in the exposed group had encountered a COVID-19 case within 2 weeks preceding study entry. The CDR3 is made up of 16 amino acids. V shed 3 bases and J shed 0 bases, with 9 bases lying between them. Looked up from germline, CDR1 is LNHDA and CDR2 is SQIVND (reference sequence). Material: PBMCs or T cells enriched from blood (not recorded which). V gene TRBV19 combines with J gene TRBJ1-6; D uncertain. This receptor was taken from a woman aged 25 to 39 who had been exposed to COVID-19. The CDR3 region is CASSIYLSSYNSPLHF. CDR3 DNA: TGTGCCAGTAGTATTTATCTGAGCTCCTATAATTCACCCCTCCACTTT.